This T cell receptor beta chain stems from a study of cytomegalovirus exposure and HLA in healthy donors. The PCR employed 60 Vbeta primers together with 13 Jbeta primers. Some clones are missing from TCRdb's copy, which holds only in-frame ones; the method was immunoSEQ multiplex PCR. Found here are 150,000 or so clones; the top ten clones hold around 1.6%. V lost 5 bases to trimming and J lost 8 bases; unmatched junction nucleotides: 3. This CDR3 comprises 14 residues. From germline, CDR1 is MDHEN and CDR2 SYDVKM. The source material was PBMCs. The TCR comes from a woman aged 50 to 65 in good health and CMV-seronegative. The rearrangement links TRBV28 to TRBJ1-4; TRBD1 agrees at 12 bases. The CDR3 nucleotides read TGTGCCAGCAGTCCTGGGACAGGGGGCGAAAAACTGTTTTTT. Amino acid sequence: CASSPGTGGEKLFF.